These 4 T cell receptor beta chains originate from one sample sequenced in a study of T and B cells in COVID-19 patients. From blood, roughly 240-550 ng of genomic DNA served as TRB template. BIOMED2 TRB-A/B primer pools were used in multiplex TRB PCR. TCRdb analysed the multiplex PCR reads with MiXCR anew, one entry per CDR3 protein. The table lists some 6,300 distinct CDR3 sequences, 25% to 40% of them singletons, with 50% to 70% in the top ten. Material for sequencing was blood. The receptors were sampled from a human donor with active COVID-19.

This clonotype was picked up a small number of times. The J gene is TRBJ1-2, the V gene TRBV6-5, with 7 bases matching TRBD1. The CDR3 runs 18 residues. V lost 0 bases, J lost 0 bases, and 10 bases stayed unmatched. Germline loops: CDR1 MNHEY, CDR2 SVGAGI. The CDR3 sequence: CASSYSMPRQGSNYGYTF. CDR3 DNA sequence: TGTGCCAGCAGTTACTCGATGCCCCGACAGGGTTCTAACTATGGCTACACCTTC.

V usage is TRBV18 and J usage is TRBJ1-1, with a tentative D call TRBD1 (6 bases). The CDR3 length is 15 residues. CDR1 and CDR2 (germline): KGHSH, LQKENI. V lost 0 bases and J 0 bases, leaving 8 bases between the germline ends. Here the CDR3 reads CASSPPTGLNTEAFF. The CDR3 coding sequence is TGTGCCAGCTCACCACCGACAGGCTTGAACACTGAAGCTTTCTTT.

In nucleotides, the CDR3 is TGTGCCAGCAGCCGGATGGAGTTCACTGAAGCTTTCTTT. This encodes CASSRMEFTEAFF. V usage is TRBV27 and J usage is TRBJ1-1; D gene uncertain. V was shortened by 6 bases and J by 4 bases, with 12 bases between the two germline ends. Germline CDR1 and CDR2: MNHEY and SMNVEV (reference sequence). This CDR3 has 13 residues.

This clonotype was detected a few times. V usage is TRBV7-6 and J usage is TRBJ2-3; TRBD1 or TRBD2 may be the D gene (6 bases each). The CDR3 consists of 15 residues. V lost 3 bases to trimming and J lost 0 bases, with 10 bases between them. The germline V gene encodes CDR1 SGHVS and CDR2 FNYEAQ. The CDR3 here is CASSLTGASTDTQYF. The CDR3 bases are TGTGCCAGCAGCTTGACGGGGGCAAGCACAGATACGCAGTATTTT.